Following are 8 T cell receptor beta chains from one sample sequenced in a study of shared clonotypes between healthy human individuals. The table came from immunoSEQ multiplex PCR; TCRdb's copy has only in-frame clones and leaves some out. Seen here are about 770,000 clones, approximately 77% observed once, and the top ten hold about 1.7%. Sequencing was performed on memory CD4+ T cells sorted from blood. Subset noted: CD45RA-negative fraction. The receptors derive from a woman aged 25 to 45 in good health.

The chain employs TRBV20-1 and TRBJ1-2; D ambiguous. The V gene lost 8 bases and the J gene lost 5 bases, with 12 bases spanning the gap. Germline values: CDR1 DFQATT, CDR2 SNEGSKA (reference sequence). The CDR3 is 11 residues long. CDR3 region: CSIGKGYGYTF. The CDR3 region has the DNA TGCAGTATCGGGAAAGGGTATGGCTACACCTTC.

The chain joins TRBV25-1 to TRBJ2-5; tentatively, D is TRBD1 or TRBD2 (5 bases each). V was pared by 5 bases and J by 5 bases, with 15 bases between. Germline values: CDR1 MGHDK, CDR2 SYGVNS. This CDR3 has 14 amino acids. In DNA, the CDR3 is TGTGCCAGCAGTAAACCCAGGGACCTGGAGACCCAGTACTTC. Its translation is CASSKPRDLETQYF. The full variable domain, rest sourced from reference TRBV25-1 and TRBJ2-5, is EADIYQTPRYLVIGTGKKITLECSQTMGHDKMYWYQQDPGMELHLIHYSYGVNSTEKGDLSSESTVSRIRTEHFPLTLESARPSHTSQYLCASSKPRDLETQYFGPGTRLLVL.

This chain joins TRBV19 and TRBJ1-1; D perhaps matches TRBD1 (5 bases). This CDR3 is 16 amino acids long. Trimming cost V 1 base and J 4 bases, with 16 bases left between them. The germline gives CDR1 LNHDA, CDR2 SQIVND (reference sequence). CDR3 region: CASSIGLFRGGTEAFF. The CDR3 nucleotides are TGTGCCAGTAGTATAGGATTGTTTCGGGGGGGCACTGAAGCTTTCTTT. The complete variable domain, with remaining parts taken from reference TRBV19 and TRBJ1-1, reads DGGITQSPKYLFRKEGQNVTLSCEQNLNHDAMYWYRQDPGQGLRLIYYSQIVNDFQKGDIAEGYSVSREKKESFPLTVTSAQKNPTAFYLCASSIGLFRGGTEAFFGQGTRLTVV.

The V and J genes are TRBV11-2 and TRBJ2-7, with D possibly matching TRBD1 (6 bases). Germline lookup yields CDR1 SGHAT and CDR2 FQNNGV. The CDR3 sequence is 13 residues long. The ends were cut back, 6 bases at V and 6 bases at J, with 15 bases in the middle. The CDR3 coding sequence is TGTGCCAGCAGTCCCTGGACAGCCATCGAGCAGTACTTC. Encoded protein: CASSPWTAIEQYF.

This chain joins TRBV2 and TRBJ2-3, with 7 bases lining up with TRBD2. Germline trimming cut 9 bases from V and 1 base from J; bases unmatched to any gene: 10. This CDR3 contains 15 residues. Per germline, CDR1 SNHLY and CDR2 FYNNEI. For the CDR3, the DNA is TGTGCCAGACCTACTAGCGACTTTCGCACAGATACGCAGTATTTT. Translated, it gives CARPTSDFRTDTQYF.

The chain employs TRBV30 and TRBJ1-2, with 11 bases matching TRBD1. The CDR3 contains 13 residues. With 1 base clipped from V and 6 bases from J, the junction kept 1 base outside the gene matches. CDR1 and CDR2 from the germline V gene are GTSNPN and SVGIG (reference sequence). CDR3 residues: CAWSADRGHGYTF. The CDR3 nucleotides are TGTGCCTGGAGTGCGGACAGGGGGCATGGCTACACCTTC.

V is TRBV28 and J is TRBJ1-5; 8 nucleotides align to TRBD1. This CDR3 contains 16 residues. Germline-derived CDR1 and CDR2 are MDHEN and SYDVKM. V was pared by 6 bases and J by 4 bases, with 11 bases of the junction left unmatched. CDR3 in DNA: TGTGCCAGCAGGACTTTTAACAGGGGGGAAAATCAGCCCCAGCATTTT. Translated, it gives CASRTFNRGENQPQHF.

The V gene is TRBV4-1, the J gene TRBJ2-1; TRBD2 matches at 12 bases. Trimming took 6 bases from V and 7 from J; bases not matched to a gene: 13. This CDR3 region has 17 residues. Germline V gives CDR1 MGHRA, CDR2 YSYEKL. This CDR3 is CASRPVLATSGRNEQFF. The CDR3 DNA reads as TGCGCCAGCAGACCCGTGTTAGCTACTAGCGGGAGGAATGAGCAGTTCTTC.